This T cell receptor beta chain was captured in a study of beta chain features in type 1 diabetes. Reverse transcription of all isolated RNA meant that expressed TCRB transcripts were sequenced. Measured with immunoSEQ multiplex PCR; TCRdb has only the in-frame clones, and not every one. Seen here are about 250,000 clones, about 11% observed once, and the top ten hold 0.017%. After removal of 4 bases from V and 4 bases from J, the junction contained 11 bases not matched to a gene. Germline CDR1 SGDLS, CDR2 YYNGEE. There are 18 residues in the CDR3. Findings and caveats of the study: Patients with Type 1 diabetes showed moderately but significantly shorter TCRB CDR3s in all four CD4+ subsets. Compared to healthy donors, patients appeared to have naive, central memory and Treg TCRB repertoires that were more alike.

A word on this clone: Its antigen is unknown.

This chain joins TRBV9 and TRBJ2-2; 12 bases are a match to TRBD2. This sequence was found in a man in his thirties or forties with type 1 diabetes. Source material: naive CD4+ T cells from blood. CDR3 residues: CASSHGLAGRFSTGELFF. The CDR3 DNA reads as TGTGCCAGCAGCCACGGACTAGCGGGGAGATTTAGCACCGGGGAGCTGTTTTTT.